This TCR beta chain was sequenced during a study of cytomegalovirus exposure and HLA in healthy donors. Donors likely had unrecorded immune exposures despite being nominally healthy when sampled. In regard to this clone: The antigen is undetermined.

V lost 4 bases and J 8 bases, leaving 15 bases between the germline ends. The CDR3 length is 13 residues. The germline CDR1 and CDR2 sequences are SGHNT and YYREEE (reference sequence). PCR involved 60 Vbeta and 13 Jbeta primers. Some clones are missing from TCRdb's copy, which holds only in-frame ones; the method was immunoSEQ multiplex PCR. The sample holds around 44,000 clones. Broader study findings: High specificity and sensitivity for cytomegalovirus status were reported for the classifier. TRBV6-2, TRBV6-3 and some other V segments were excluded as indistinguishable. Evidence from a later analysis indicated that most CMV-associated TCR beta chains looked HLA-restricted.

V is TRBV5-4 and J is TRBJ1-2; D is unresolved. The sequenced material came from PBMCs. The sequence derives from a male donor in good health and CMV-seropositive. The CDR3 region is CASSTDWPRGYTF. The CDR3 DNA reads TGTGCCAGCAGCACGGACTGGCCCAGAGGCTACACCTTC.